The subject of this entry is one T cell receptor (beta chain). Its antigen remains unidentified. The CDR3 covers 14 residues. Germline V CDR1 and CDR2: SNHLY, FYNNEI. The data stem from a study of CXCR3-negative and CXCR3-positive naive CD8 T cells. Study-level findings and limits: Comparison of naive CXCR3-negative and CXCR3-positive cells revealed similar TRBV-TRBJ usage, while memory cells differed. Relative to CXCR3-negative naive cells, CXCR3-positive naive cells had more hydrophobic TRB CDR3s.

Libraries were UMI-labeled 5' RACE TRB cDNA. TCRdb derives one entry per CDR3 protein from the 5' RACE reads, leaving out DNA. Recorded for this sample: approximately 90,000 distinct CDR3 sequences. This sequence originates from a human donor in good health. Some clones in this sample may be carry-over from other donors' samples. The source material was naive CXCR3+ CD8+ T cells from blood. Subset reported: CD45RO-CCR7+CD27+CD95- naive CD8+ T cells expressing CXCR3 (TNR3+). The chain has TRBV2 and TRBJ2-1; TCRdb lists TRBD1, though no DNA is available to test this call. The CDR3 protein is CASSEWTRGDEQFF.